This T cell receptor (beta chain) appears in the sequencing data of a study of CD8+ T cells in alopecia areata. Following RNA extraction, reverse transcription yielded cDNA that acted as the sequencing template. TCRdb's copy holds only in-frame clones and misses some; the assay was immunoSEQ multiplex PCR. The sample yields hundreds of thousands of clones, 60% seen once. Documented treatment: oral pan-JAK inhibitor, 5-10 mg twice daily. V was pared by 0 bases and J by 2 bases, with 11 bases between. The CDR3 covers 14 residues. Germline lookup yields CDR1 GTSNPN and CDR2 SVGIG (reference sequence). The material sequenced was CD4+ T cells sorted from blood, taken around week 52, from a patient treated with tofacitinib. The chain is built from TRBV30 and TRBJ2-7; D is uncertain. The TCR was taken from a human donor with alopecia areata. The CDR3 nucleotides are TGTGCCTGGAGTGTGTCCCATCTAACCTACGAGCAGTACTTC. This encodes CAWSVSHLTYEQYF. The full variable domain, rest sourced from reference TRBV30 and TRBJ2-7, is SQTIHQWPATLVQPVGSPLSLECTVEGTSNPNLYWYRQAAGRGLQLLFYSVGIGQISSEVPQNLSASRPQDRQFILSSKKLLLSDSGFYLCAWSVSHLTYEQYFGPGTRLTVT.